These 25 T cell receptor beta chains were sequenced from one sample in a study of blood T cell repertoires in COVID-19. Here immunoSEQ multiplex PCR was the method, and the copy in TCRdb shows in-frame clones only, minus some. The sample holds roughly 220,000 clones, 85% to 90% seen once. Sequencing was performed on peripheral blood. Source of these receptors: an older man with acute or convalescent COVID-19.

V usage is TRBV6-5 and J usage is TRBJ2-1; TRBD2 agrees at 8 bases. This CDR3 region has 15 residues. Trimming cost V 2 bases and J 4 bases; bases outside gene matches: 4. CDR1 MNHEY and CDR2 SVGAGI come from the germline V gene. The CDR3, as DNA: TGTGCCAGCAGTTACAAAAGCGGGAGATACAATGAGCAGTTCTTC. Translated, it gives CASSYKSGRYNEQFF.

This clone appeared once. CDR3 in DNA: TGCGCCAGCAGCCAATCCCCGGACAGGGTGTTGGAAAAACTGTTTTTT. Its protein is CASSQSPDRVLEKLFF. This chain connects TRBV4-3 to TRBJ1-4; 8 nucleotides line up with TRBD1. The germline V gene has CDR1 LGHNA and CDR2 YSLEER. The V segment lost 2 bases and the J segment 8 bases; nucleotides outside the gene matches: 10. This CDR3 comprises 16 residues.

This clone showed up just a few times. CDR3 sequence (DNA): TGTGCCAGCAGCTCCTGGGACAGGCGAACTAATGAAAAACTGTTTTTT. Protein product: CASSSWDRRTNEKLFF. The chain employs TRBV5-4 and TRBJ1-4, with 8 bases matching TRBD1. The CDR3 is 16 amino acids. J was trimmed by 1 base and V by 3 bases; bases with no gene match: 5. Germline CDR1 SGHNT, CDR2 YYREEE (reference sequence).

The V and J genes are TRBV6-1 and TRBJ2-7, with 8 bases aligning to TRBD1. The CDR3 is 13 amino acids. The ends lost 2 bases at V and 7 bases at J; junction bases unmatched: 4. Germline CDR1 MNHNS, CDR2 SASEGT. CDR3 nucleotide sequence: TGTGCCAGCAGTGAACAACAGGGGGTTGAGCAGTACGTC. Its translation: CASSEQQGVEQYV.

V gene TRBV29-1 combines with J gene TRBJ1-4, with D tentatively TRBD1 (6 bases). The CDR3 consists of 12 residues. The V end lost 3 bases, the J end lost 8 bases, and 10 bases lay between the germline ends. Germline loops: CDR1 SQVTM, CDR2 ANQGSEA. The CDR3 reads CSVDRGGEKLFF. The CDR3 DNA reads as TGCAGCGTTGACAGGGGCGGAGAAAAACTGTTTTTT. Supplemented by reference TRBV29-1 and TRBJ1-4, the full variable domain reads SAVISQKPSRDICQRGTSLTIQCQVDSQVTMMFWYRQQPGQSLTLIATANQGSEATYESGFVIDKFPISRPNLTFSTLTVSNMSPEDSSIYLCSVDRGGEKLFFGSGTQLSVL.

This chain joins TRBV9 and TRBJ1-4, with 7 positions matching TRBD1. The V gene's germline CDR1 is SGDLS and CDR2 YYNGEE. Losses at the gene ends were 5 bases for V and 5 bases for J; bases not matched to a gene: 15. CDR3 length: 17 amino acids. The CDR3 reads CASSTGQGDRENEKLFF. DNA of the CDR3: TGTGCCAGCAGTACGGGTCAGGGGGATCGCGAAAATGAAAAACTGTTTTTT.

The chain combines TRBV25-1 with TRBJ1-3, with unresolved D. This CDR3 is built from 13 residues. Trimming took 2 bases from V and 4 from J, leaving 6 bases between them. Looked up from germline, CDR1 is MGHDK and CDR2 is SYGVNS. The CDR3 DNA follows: TGTGCCAGCAGTGAACCAGGAGGAAACACCATATATTTT. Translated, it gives CASSEPGGNTIYF.

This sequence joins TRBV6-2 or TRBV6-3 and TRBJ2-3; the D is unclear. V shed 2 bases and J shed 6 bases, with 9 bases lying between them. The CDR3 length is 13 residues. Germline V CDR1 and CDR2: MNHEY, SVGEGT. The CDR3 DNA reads TGTGCCAGCAGTTACGGGCTACGCGATACGCAGTATTTT. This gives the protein CASSYGLRDTQYF.

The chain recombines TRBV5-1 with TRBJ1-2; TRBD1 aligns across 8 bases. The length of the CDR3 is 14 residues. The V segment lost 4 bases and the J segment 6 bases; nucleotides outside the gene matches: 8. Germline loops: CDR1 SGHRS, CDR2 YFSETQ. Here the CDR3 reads CASSRNADRDGYTF. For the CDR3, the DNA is TGCGCCAGCAGCCGAAATGCGGACAGGGATGGCTACACCTTC.

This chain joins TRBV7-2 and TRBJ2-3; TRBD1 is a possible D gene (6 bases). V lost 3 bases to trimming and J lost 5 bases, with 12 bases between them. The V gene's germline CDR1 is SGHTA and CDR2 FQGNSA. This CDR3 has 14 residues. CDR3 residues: CASSLNQGRDTQYF. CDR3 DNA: TGTGCCAGCAGCTTGAATCAGGGGCGAGATACGCAGTATTTT.

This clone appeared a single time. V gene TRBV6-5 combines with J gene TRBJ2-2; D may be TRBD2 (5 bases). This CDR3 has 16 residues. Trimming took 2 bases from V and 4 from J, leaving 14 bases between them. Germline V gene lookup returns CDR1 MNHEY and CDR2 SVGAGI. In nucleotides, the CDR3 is TGTGCCAGCAGTTACACCGCGGGCCTTGGCACCGGGGAGCTGTTTTTT. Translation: CASSYTAGLGTGELFF.

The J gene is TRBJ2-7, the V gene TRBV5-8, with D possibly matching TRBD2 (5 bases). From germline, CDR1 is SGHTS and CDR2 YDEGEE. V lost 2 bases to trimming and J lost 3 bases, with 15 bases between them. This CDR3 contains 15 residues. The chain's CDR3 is CASSFFPQRGYEQYF. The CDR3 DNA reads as TGTGCCAGCAGCTTCTTCCCTCAACGGGGCTACGAGCAGTACTTC.

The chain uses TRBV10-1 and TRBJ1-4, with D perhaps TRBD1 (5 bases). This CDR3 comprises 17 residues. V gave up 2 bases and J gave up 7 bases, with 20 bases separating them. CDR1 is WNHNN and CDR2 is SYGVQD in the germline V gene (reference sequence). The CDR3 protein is CASSEVRLGHAGEKLFF. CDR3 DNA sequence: TGCGCCAGCAGTGAGGTAAGGTTAGGACACGCCGGTGAAAAACTGTTTTTT.

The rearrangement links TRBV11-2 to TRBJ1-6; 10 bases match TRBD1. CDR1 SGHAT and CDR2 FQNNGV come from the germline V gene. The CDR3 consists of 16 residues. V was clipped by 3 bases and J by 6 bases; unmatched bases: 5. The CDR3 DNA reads TGTGCCAGCAGCTTCTCCTGGGACAGGGGTAATTCACCCCTCCACTTT. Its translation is CASSFSWDRGNSPLHF.

The CDR3 DNA follows: TGCGCCAGCAGCCAAGAATTGGCGGGTAACACAGATACGCAGTATTTT. Translation gives CASSQELAGNTDTQYF. The chain uses TRBV4-1 and TRBJ2-3, with D perhaps matching TRBD2 (5 bases). Per the germline V gene, CDR1 is MGHRA and CDR2 is YSYEKL. The CDR3 sequence is 16 residues long. V gave up 0 bases and J gave up 2 bases, with 12 bases separating them.

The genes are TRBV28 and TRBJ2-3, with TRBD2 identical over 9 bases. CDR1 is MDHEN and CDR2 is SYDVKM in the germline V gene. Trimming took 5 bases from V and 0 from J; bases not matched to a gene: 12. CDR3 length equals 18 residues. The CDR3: CASSPYLRLAVSTDTQYF. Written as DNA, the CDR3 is TGTGCCAGCAGTCCTTACCTCAGACTAGCGGTTAGCACAGATACGCAGTATTTT. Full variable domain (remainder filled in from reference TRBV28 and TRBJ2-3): DVKVTQSSRYLVKRTGEKVFLECVQDMDHENMFWYRQDPGLGLRLIYFSYDVKMKEKGDIPEGYSVSREKKERFSLILESASTNQTSMYLCASSPYLRLAVSTDTQYFGPGTRLTVL.

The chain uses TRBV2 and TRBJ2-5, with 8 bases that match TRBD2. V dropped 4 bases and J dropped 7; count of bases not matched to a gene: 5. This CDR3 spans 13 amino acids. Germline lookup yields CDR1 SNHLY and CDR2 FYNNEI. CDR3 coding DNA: TGTGCCAGCAGTGTGGGACTAGTAGGGACCCAGTACTTC. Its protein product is CASSVGLVGTQYF.

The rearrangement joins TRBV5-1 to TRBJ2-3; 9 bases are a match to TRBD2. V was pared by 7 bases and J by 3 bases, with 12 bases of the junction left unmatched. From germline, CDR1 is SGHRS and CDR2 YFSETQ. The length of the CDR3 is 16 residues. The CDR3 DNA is TGCGCCAGCTCCCCCCCGGCGGGAGGGAGGACAGATACGCAGTATTTT. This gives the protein CASSPPAGGRTDTQYF.

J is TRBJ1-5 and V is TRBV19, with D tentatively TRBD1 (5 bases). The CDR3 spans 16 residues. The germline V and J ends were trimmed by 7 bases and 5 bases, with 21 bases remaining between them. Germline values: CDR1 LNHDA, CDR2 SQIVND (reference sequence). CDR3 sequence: CASNTPSGGGDQPQHF. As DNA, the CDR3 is TGTGCCAGTAACACCCCGTCGGGGGGTGGTGATCAGCCCCAGCATTTT.

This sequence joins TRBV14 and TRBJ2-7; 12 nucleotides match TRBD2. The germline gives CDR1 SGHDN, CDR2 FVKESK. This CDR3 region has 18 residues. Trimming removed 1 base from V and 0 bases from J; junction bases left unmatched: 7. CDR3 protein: CASSQGTSGNIPSYEQYF. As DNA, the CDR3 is TGTGCCAGCAGCCAAGGGACTAGCGGGAACATCCCCTCCTACGAGCAGTACTTC.

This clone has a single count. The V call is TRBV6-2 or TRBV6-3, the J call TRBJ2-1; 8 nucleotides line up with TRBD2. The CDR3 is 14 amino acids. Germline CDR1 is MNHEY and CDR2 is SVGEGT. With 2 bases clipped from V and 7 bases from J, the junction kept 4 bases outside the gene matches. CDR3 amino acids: CASSYVAGGNEQFF. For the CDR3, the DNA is TGTGCCAGCAGTTACGTTGCGGGAGGAAATGAGCAGTTCTTC.

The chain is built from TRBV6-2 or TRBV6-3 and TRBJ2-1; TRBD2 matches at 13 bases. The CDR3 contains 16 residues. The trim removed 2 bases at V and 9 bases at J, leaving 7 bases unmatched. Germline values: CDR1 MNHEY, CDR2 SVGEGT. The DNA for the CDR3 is TGTGCCAGCAGTTACACCCTCGGACTAGCGGGAGTTGAGCAGTTCTTC. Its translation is CASSYTLGLAGVEQFF.

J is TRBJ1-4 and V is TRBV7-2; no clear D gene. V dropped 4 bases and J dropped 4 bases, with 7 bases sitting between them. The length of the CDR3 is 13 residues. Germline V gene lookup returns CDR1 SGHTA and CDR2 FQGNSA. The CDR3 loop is CASSSSYNEKLFF. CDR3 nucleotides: TGTGCCAGCAGCTCGTCTTATAATGAAAAACTGTTTTTT.

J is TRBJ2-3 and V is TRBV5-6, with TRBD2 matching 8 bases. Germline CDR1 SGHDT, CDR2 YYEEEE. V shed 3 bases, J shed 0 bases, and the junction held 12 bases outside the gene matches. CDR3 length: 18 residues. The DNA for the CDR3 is TGTGCCAGCAGCTGGGGCGTACTAGCGGAGGCTAGCACAGATACGCAGTATTTT. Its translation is CASSWGVLAEASTDTQYF. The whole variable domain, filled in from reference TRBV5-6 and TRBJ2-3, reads DAGVTQSPTHLIKTRGQQVTLRCSPKSGHDTVSWYQQALGQGPQFIFQYYEEEERQRGNFPDRFSGHQFPNYSSELNVNALLLGDSALYLCASSWGVLAEASTDTQYFGPGTRLTVL.

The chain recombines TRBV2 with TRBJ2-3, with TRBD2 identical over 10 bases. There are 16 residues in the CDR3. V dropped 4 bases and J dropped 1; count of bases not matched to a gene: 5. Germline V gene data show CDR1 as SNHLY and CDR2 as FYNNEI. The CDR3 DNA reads TGTGCCAGCAGTGCGGGACTAGCGACAGGCACAGATACGCAGTATTTT. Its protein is CASSAGLATGTDTQYF.